A single sample is the source of the 8 T cell receptor beta chains below, sequenced in a study of shared clonotypes between healthy human individuals. TCRdb's copy holds only in-frame clones and misses some; the assay was immunoSEQ multiplex PCR. The table has about 120,000 clones, roughly 70% seen once; the top ten hold 24%. Input material: memory CD8+ T cells sorted from blood. Indicated subset: CD45RO+ cells pooled with CCR7-negative TemRA cells. These receptors were taken from a woman under 40 in good health.

The table lists this clone with a few counts. V and J are TRBV11-2 and TRBJ2-5; 7 bases fit TRBD1. The V and J ends lost 1 base and 5 bases, in that order; junction bases with no gene match: 10. The germline CDR1 and CDR2 sequences are SGHAT and FQNNGV. The CDR3 consists of 16 residues. The CDR3 DNA sequence: TGTGCCAGCAGCTTAGCTCCAGGACAGGTCAGGGAGACCCAGTACTTC. It translates to CASSLAPGQVRETQYF.

V and J are TRBV6-1 and TRBJ1-1, with D maybe TRBD1 (6 bases). Trimming removed 6 bases from V and 4 bases from J, with 18 bases in between. CDR3 size: 15 residues. Germline CDR1 and CDR2: MNHNS and SASEGT. In DNA, the CDR3 is TGTGCCAGCAGCCCGGTGATTTGGGGGGCCACTGAAGCTTTCTTT. Amino acid sequence: CASSPVIWGATEAFF.

This clone was recorded a few times. The chain links TRBV9 to TRBJ2-1; 9 nucleotides align to TRBD2. Looked up from germline, CDR1 is SGDLS and CDR2 is YYNGEE. V was clipped by 4 bases and J by 1 base; unmatched bases: 3. This CDR3 comprises 15 residues. The CDR3 protein is CASSPSGNSYNEQFF. The CDR3 nucleotides read TGTGCCAGCAGCCCTAGCGGGAATTCCTACAATGAGCAGTTCTTC.

The chain combines TRBV28 with TRBJ2-1, with TRBD2 matching over 8 bases. J was trimmed by 7 bases and V by 11 bases; bases with no gene match: 10. This CDR3 has 13 amino acids. Germline V gene sequence: CDR1 MDHEN, CDR2 SYDVKM. The CDR3 region has the DNA TGTGCCCGTAAGCGGGAGTTGTGGAATGAGCAGTTCTTC. Encoded protein: CARKRELWNEQFF.

V usage is TRBV27 and J usage is TRBJ1-1; no definite D call. Trimming pared 1 base from V and 4 bases from J, leaving 7 bases between. The CDR3 is 13 amino acids. From germline, CDR1 is MNHEY and CDR2 SMNVEV (reference sequence). CDR3 bases: TGTGCCAGCAGTTTATTAAAAACCACTGAAGCTTTCTTT. It yields the protein CASSLLKTTEAFF.

This rearrangement joins TRBV6-5 to TRBJ1-3; the D is unclear. Trimming removed 0 bases from V and 0 bases from J, with 9 bases in between. This CDR3 region has 16 residues. Germline-derived CDR1 and CDR2 are MNHEY and SVGAGI. The CDR3 here is CASSYSAAASGNTIYF. CDR3 sequence (DNA): TGTGCCAGCAGTTACTCTGCGGCGGCCTCTGGAAACACCATATATTTT.

The rearrangement uses TRBV19 and TRBJ1-2; tentative D call: TRBD1 (6 bases). Trimming left V 7 bases short and J 5 bases short, with 17 bases between. CDR1 is LNHDA, CDR2 SQIVND, per germline (reference sequence). The CDR3 loop spans 14 amino acids. This CDR3 is CASINRAQGYGYTF. The CDR3 DNA follows: TGTGCCAGTATCAATCGGGCACAGGGATATGGCTACACCTTC.

The chain couples TRBV28 to TRBJ1-2; TRBD1 matches at 8 bases. V shed 11 bases and J 6 bases; nucleotides not matched to a gene: 20. Germline V gene sequence: CDR1 MDHEN, CDR2 SYDVKM. This CDR3 is 16 amino acids long. The CDR3 reads CAAHRGGLQTIHGYTF. The CDR3 region has the DNA TGTGCCGCCCACAGGGGGGGCCTACAAACTATCCATGGCTACACCTTC.